This entry concerns a single T cell receptor (beta chain). This sample is part of a study of beta chain features in type 1 diabetes. V lost 6 bases to trimming and J lost 5 bases, with 13 bases between them. Germline lookup yields CDR1 MDHEN and CDR2 SYDVKM. The CDR3 runs to 13 residues. Investigators reverse transcribed all isolated RNA, so they sequenced expressed TCRB transcripts. Some clones are missing from TCRdb's copy, which holds only in-frame ones; the method was immunoSEQ multiplex PCR. This sample yields 600,000 to 650,000 clones, of which roughly 16% are seen a single time; 0.09% to 0.095% belongs to the top ten.

The sample consisted of naive CD4+ T cells from blood. V usage is TRBV28 and J usage is TRBJ1-2, with D possibly TRBD1 on 5 matching bases. The sequence derives from a man between 18 and 29 years old in good health. As DNA, the CDR3 is TGTGCCAGCAGGACCAGACAGCCTTATGGCTACACCTTC. This codes for CASRTRQPYGYTF.